The 9 T cell receptor beta chains reported below all come from one sample, sequenced in a study of T cells in localized non-small cell lung cancer. Data came from immunoSEQ multiplex PCR; TCRdb stores just in-frame clones and leaves some out. The sample lists under 40,000 clones; over 75% were seen once. This sample comprised peripheral blood, obtained before any cancer treatment. The receptors come from a male donor at least 60 years old with stage III squamous cell lung carcinoma.

The chain uses TRBV5-6 and TRBJ2-1; 13 positions match TRBD2. The V and J ends lost 4 bases and 7 bases, in that order; junction bases with no gene match: 11. The CDR3 is 17 amino acids. In germline, CDR1 is SGHDT, CDR2 YYEEEE. The CDR3 DNA reads as TGTGCCAGCAGCACAACTAGCGGGAGGGTGGGATGGAATGAGCAGTTCTTC. Protein product: CASSTTSGRVGWNEQFF.

The chain is built from TRBV6-1 and TRBJ1-2, with D unresolved. Germline V gene lookup returns CDR1 MNHNS and CDR2 SASEGT. Trimming stripped 4 bases from V and 5 bases from J, with 17 bases between. This CDR3 is built from 15 residues. The DNA for the CDR3 is TGTGCCAGCAGTGTGGATATGCGAATCGCATATGGCTACACCTTC. Translating gives CASSVDMRIAYGYTF.

The CDR3 DNA is TGCGCCAGCAGCTTAGTAGCAGGGAATGAGCAGTTCTTC. It specifies CASSLVAGNEQFF. V usage is TRBV5-1 and J usage is TRBJ2-1, with D perhaps TRBD1 (5 bases). Germline V gene data show CDR1 as SGHRS and CDR2 as YFSETQ. The CDR3 is made up of 13 amino acids. Trimming stripped 2 bases from V and 7 bases from J, with 10 bases between.

There are a few counts of this clone. The gene calls are TRBV19 and TRBJ2-3; D possibly matches TRBD1 or TRBD2 (5 bases each). CDR3 size: 13 residues. Trimming removed 8 bases from V and 2 bases from J, with 11 bases in between. CDR1 LNHDA and CDR2 SQIVND come from the germline V gene (reference sequence). Here the CDR3 reads CASSGTITDTQYF. The CDR3 DNA is TGTGCCAGTTCTGGGACGATCACAGATACGCAGTATTTT. Together with reference TRBV19 and TRBJ2-3, the CDR3 gives the full variable domain: DGGITQSPKYLFRKEGQNVTLSCEQNLNHDAMYWYRQDPGQGLRLIYYSQIVNDFQKGDIAEGYSVSREKKESFPLTVTSAQKNPTAFYLCASSGTITDTQYFGPGTRLTVL.

This clone has more than one count but fewer than ten. This chain links TRBV6-1 with TRBJ1-1, with 9 positions matching TRBD1. Germline CDR1 and CDR2: MNHNS and SASEGT. V trimming: 4 bases; J trimming: 3 bases; junction bases outside the gene matches: 6. The CDR3 sequence is 15 residues long. The CDR3 region is CASSGRQGGDTEAFF. In DNA, the CDR3 is TGTGCCAGCAGTGGCAGACAGGGGGGAGACACTGAAGCTTTCTTT.

V gene TRBV5-1 combines with J gene TRBJ2-2; 7 bases match TRBD1. Trimming took 5 bases from V and 3 from J; bases not matched to a gene: 1. Germline V gives CDR1 SGHRS, CDR2 YFSETQ. The CDR3 covers 13 residues. The CDR3 sequence is CASRGQDTGELFF. CDR3 DNA: TGCGCCAGCAGAGGACAGGACACCGGGGAGCTGTTTTTT.

This clone appeared once. The chain recombines TRBV5-1 with TRBJ1-1; D gene unclear. The CDR3 is made up of 13 amino acids. Trimming left V 4 bases short and J 0 bases short, with 7 bases between. The germline V gene has CDR1 SGHRS and CDR2 YFSETQ. The CDR3 loop is CASSPVLNTEAFF. The DNA of the CDR3 is TGCGCCAGCAGCCCAGTACTGAACACTGAAGCTTTCTTT.

This clone has just one count. V and J are TRBV27 and TRBJ2-7; maybe TRBD1 (6 bases). Germline V gene data show CDR1 as MNHEY and CDR2 as SMNVEV (reference sequence). This CDR3 region has 14 residues. V lost 10 bases to trimming and J lost 3 bases, with 19 bases between them. The CDR3 spells CATHPEGEFYEQYF. The DNA of the CDR3 is TGTGCCACCCACCCTGAGGGGGAGTTCTACGAGCAGTACTTC.

The V and J genes are TRBV2 and TRBJ2-2; possible D gene TRBD2, 6 bases. Germline CDR1 is SNHLY and CDR2 is FYNNEI. This CDR3 is built from 16 residues. Trimming took 7 bases from V and 3 from J, leaving 18 bases between them. CDR3 sequence: CASTTMGGVDTGELFF. CDR3 sequence (DNA): TGTGCCAGCACGACCATGGGGGGAGTGGACACCGGGGAGCTGTTTTTT.